This TCR beta chain was sequenced for a study of shared clonotypes between healthy human individuals. Background on the study: A couple of female and a few male donors aged 18 to 49 were enrolled.

Across several immunoSEQ plates, the genomic DNA of each subset was split evenly. TCRdb keeps only in-frame clones here, not all; method: immunoSEQ multiplex PCR. Altogether 550,000 to 850,000 clones are present, just under 75% being singletons, with the ten largest covering approximately 2%. The CDR3 sequence is 14 residues long. V dropped 5 bases and J dropped 6 bases, with 18 bases sitting between them. Germline CDR1 reads SGHDT; CDR2 reads YYEEEE. The split of CD4+ cells yielded CD45RA+ naive and CD45RA-negative memory subsets. The sequence derives from a woman younger than 45 in good health. V usage is TRBV5-6 and J usage is TRBJ2-7, with D possibly being TRBD1 (7 bases). Sequencing input: memory CD4+ T cells sorted from blood. Subset defined: CD45RA-negative fraction. The CDR3: CASSPPGGLIEQYF. CDR3 in DNA: TGTGCCAGCAGTCCTCCAGGGGGGTTAATCGAGCAGTACTTC.